This T cell receptor (beta chain) is drawn from a study of T cell responses to AZD1222 COVID-19 vaccine. Overall study context: Timing groups of about 4 and about 12 weeks for second doses were pooled.

Repertoires were generated with immunoSEQ multiplex PCR, while TCRdb's copy carries only in-frame clones and drops some. Of about 100,000 clones listed, roughly 87% were seen once; the top ten hold 3.5% to 5%. The CDR3 has 13 residues. The germline gives CDR1 SGHAT, CDR2 FQNNGV. The ends were cut back, 1 base at V and 7 bases at J, with 10 bases in the middle. The chain is built from TRBV11-2 and TRBJ1-2; no firm D call. This TCR was recovered from an adult in good health. The sample in question was peripheral blood, obtained on day 0 of AZD1222 vaccination. The chain's CDR3 is CASSLVVGGGYTF. CDR3 in DNA: TGTGCCAGCAGCTTAGTGGTTGGCGGTGGCTACACCTTC.